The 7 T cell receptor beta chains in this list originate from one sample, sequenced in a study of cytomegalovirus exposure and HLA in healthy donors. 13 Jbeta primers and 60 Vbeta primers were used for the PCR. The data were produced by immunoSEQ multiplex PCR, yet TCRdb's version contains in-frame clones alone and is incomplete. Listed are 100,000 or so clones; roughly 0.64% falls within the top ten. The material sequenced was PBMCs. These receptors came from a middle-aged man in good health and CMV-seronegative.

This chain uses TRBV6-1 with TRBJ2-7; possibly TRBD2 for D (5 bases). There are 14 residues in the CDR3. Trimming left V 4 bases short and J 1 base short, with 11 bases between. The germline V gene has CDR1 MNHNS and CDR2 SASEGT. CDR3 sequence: CASSAPSRSYEQYF. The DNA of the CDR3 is TGTGCCAGCAGTGCCCCTAGCCGTTCCTACGAGCAGTACTTC.

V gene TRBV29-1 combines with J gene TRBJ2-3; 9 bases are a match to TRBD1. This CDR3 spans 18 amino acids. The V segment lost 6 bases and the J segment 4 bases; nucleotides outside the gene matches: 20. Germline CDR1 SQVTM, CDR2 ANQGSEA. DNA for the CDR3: TGCAGCGTCGAGGCCGGGACAGGGAATGGCTATACCCCAGATACGCAGTATTTT. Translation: CSVEAGTGNGYTPDTQYF.

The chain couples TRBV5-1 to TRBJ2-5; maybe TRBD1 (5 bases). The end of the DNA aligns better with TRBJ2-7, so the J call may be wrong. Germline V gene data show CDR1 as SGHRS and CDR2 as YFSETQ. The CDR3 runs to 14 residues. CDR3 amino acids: CASSLAAQGHEQYF. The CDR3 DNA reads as TGCGCCAGCAGCTTGGCTGCCCAGGGCCACGAGCAGTACTTC.

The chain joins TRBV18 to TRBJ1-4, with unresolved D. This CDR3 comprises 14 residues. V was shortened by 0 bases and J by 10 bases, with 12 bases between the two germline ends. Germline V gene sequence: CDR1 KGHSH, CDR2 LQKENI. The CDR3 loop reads CASSPPLLRGKLFF. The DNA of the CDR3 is TGTGCCAGCTCACCACCGTTACTACGGGGAAAACTGTTTTTT.

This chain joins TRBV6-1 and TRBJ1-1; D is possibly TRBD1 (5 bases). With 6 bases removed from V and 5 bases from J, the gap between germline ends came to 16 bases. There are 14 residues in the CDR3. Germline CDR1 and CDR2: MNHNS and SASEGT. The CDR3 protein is CASRGRLWGTEAFF. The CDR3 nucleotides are TGTGCCAGCAGGGGGAGGCTTTGGGGGACTGAAGCTTTCTTT.

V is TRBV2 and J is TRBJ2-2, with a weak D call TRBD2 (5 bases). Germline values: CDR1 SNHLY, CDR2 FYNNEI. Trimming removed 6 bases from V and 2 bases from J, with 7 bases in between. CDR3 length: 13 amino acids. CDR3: CASSRENTGELFF. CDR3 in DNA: TGTGCCAGCAGCCGGGAAAACACCGGGGAGCTGTTTTTT.

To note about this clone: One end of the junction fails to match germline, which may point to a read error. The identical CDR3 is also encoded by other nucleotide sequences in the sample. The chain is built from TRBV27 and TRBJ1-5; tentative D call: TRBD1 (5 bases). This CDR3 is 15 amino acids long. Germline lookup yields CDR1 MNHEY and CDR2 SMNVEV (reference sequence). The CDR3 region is CASSFGGGSNQPQHF. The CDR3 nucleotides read TGCGCCAGCAGTTTCGGGGGTGGAAGCAATCAGCCCCAGCATTTT.